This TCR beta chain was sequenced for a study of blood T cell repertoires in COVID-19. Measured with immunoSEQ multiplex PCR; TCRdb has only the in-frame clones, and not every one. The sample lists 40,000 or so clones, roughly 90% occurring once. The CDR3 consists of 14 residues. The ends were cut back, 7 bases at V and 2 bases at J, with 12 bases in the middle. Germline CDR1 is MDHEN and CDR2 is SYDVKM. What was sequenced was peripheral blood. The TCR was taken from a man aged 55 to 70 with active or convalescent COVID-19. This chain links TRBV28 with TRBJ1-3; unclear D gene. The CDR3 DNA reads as TGTGCCAGCACCCTAACGGGTGCTGGAAACACCATATATTTT. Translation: CASTLTGAGNTIYF.